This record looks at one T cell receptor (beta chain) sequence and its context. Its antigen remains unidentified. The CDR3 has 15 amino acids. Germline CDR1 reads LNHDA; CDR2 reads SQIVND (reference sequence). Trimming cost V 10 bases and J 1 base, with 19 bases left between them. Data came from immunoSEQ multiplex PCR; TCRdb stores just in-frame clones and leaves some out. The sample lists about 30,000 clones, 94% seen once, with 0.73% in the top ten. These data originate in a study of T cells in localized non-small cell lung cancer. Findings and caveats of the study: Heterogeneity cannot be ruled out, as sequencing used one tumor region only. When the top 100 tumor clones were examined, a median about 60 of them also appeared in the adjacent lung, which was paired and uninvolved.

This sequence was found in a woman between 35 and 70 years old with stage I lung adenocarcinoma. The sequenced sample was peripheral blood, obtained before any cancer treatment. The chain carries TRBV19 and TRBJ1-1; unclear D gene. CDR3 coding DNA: TGTGCCACCTCGGGCCAGCCCAAGGCGAACACTGAAGCTTTCTTT. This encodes CATSGQPKANTEAFF.